Below, one TCR beta chain is given with its context. Its antigen is as yet unknown. The record originates from a study of blood T cells in healthy people across ages. V was pared by 4 bases and J by 2 bases, with 14 bases between. The CDR3 is made up of 15 amino acids. In germline, CDR1 is MNHEY, CDR2 SVGEGT. Study-level results: Diversity was estimated from one million T cells, and these estimates were considered underestimates. There was a strong correlation between TCR beta diversity and naive T cell percentage.

Primers used in a second PCR of roughly 7 to 12 cycles were a sample-barcoded 5' primer and a J-beta primer mix. Each single sample gave us at least 2.5 million CDR3-containing paired-end reads. TCRdb passed the 5' RACE reads through MiXCR, listing each CDR3 protein once. The table records under 2,000,000 distinct CDR3 sequences, 40% to 55% of them present only once. Sequenced material: blood. The V call is TRBV6-2 or TRBV6-3, the J call TRBJ1-1, with D perhaps matching TRBD1 (6 bases). This clonotype was obtained from a woman between 35 and 50 years old in good health. CDR3 nucleotide sequence: TGTGCCAGCAGTTCCTTGACAGGATTTAACACTGAAGCTTTCTTT. As protein: CASSSLTGFNTEAFF.